A single sample gave rise to the 5 T cell receptor beta chains below, sequenced in a study of blood T cell repertoires in COVID-19. Libraries were prepared by immunoSEQ multiplex PCR; TCRdb keeps only in-frame clonotypes and omits some of them. The sample has under 350,000 clones, roughly 80% seen once. Sequencing input: peripheral blood. All receptors derive from a man aged 60 to 69 who had recovered from COVID-19.

The chain combines TRBV3-1 (or the pseudogene TRBV3-2) with TRBJ1-3, with a weak D call TRBD1 (5 bases). Deletions cut 0 bases from V and 9 bases from J, with 15 bases between. The CDR3 spans 15 residues. Germline V gene data show CDR1 as LGHDT and CDR2 as YNNKEL (reference sequence). This CDR3 is CASSQEGLPKGTIYF. DNA for the CDR3: TGTGCCAGCAGCCAAGAGGGACTCCCGAAAGGCACCATATATTTT.

This clone was found once. The chain uses TRBV19 and TRBJ2-1, with TRBD1 identical over 9 bases. The germline V gene has CDR1 LNHDA and CDR2 SQIVND (reference sequence). Unmatched junction bases numbered 5, after V lost 5 bases and J lost 3 bases. The CDR3 has 15 amino acids. In DNA, the CDR3 is TGTGCCAGTAGTTCCACAGGGGGCGGCTACAATGAGCAGTTCTTC. Its protein is CASSSTGGGYNEQFF.

This clone showed up many times. This rearrangement joins TRBV11-3 to TRBJ2-1, with 12 bases matching TRBD2. Trimming cost V 1 base and J 10 bases; bases outside gene matches: 5. Germline assignment: CDR1 SGHNT and CDR2 YENEEA. The CDR3 loop spans 15 amino acids. The CDR3 nucleotides are TGTGCCAGCAGCTTAGGGACTAGCGGGATTGGCGAGCAGTTCTTC. Amino acid sequence: CASSLGTSGIGEQFF.

The chain joins TRBV1 to TRBJ2-3; the table calls TRBD2, which could not be checked here. TRBV1 has pseudogene status. The CDR3 covers 21 residues. This CDR3 reads CTSSRYSGTSGGEGCTDTQYF. The CDR3 DNA is TGCACCAGCAGCCGTTACTCCGGGACTAGCGGGGGGGAGGGGTGCACAGATACGCAGTATTTT.

The chain joins TRBV19 to TRBJ1-2; D is undetermined. This CDR3 region has 11 residues. Trimming took 7 bases from V and 3 from J, leaving 6 bases between them. From germline, CDR1 is LNHDA and CDR2 SQIVND (reference sequence). The CDR3 is CASTSDYGYTF. The CDR3 nucleotides read TGTGCCAGTACCTCGGACTATGGCTACACCTTC.